Sequencing of this T cell receptor (beta chain) was carried out in a study of OX40 agonist ivuxolimab in advanced cancers. Study overall: Ivuxolimab, which is an agonistic anti-OX40 (CD134) antibody, was administered to the patients. The study reported partial responses in three patients: one hepatocellular carcinoma, two cutaneous melanoma.

Notes on the study in general: Low levels of normalized T-cell clonal expansion also appeared in some nonresponders.

Method: immunoSEQ multiplex PCR; TCRdb's copy keeps in-frame clones and lacks some. The sample comprises about 46,000 clones, roughly 85% of which are singletons, and 56% rests with the top ten. With respect to this clone: What it binds is not known.

Autoimmune disease history or systemic immunosuppression led to patient exclusion. This CDR3 comprises 15 residues. Between the trimmed V and J ends, which lost 1 base and 9 bases, there was a span of 16 bases. The germline V gene encodes CDR1 SGHTA and CDR2 FQGNSA. The chain is built from TRBV7-2 and TRBJ2-1; tentative D call: TRBD2 (7 bases). The source material was CD4+ or CD8+ T cells sorted from blood, sampled in a trial of the OX40 agonist ivuxolimab. This clonotype was sampled from an adult with an advanced solid tumor such as melanoma, head and neck, liver or kidney cancer. The CDR3 DNA sequence: TGTGCCAGCAGCTTAGAGGGGGGGTCCGCCGGTGAGCAGTTCTTC. It codes for CASSLEGGSAGEQFF.